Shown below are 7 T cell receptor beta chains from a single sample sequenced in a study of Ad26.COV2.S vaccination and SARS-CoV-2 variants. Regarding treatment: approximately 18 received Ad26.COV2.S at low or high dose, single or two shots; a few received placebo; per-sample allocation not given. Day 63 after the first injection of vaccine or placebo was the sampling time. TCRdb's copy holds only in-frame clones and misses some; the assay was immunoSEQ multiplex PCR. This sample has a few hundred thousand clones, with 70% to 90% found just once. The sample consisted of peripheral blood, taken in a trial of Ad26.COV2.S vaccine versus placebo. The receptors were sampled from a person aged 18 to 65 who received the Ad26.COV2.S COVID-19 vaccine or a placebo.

DNA of the CDR3: TGTGCCAGCAGCTCCGGACTAGCGGGAGGGGCAGATACGCAGTATTTT. Protein sequence: CASSSGLAGGADTQYF. The V call is TRBV7-6, the J call TRBJ2-3, with TRBD2 matching 15 bases. The CDR3 sequence is 16 residues long. Trimming removed 4 bases from V and 4 bases from J; junction bases left unmatched: 3. Germline V CDR1 and CDR2: SGHVS, FNYEAQ.

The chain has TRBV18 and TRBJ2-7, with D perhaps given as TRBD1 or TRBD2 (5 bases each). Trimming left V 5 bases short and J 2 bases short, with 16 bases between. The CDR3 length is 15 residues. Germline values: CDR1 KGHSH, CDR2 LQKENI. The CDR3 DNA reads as TGTGCCAGCTCAGACACGGGGACGTTTACCTACGAGCAGTACTTC. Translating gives CASSDTGTFTYEQYF.

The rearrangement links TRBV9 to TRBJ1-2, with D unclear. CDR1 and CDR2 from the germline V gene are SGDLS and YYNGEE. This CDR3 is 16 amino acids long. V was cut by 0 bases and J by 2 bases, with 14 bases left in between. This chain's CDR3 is CASSVEVATPNYGYTF. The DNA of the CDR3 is TGTGCCAGCAGCGTAGAAGTCGCGACGCCGAACTATGGCTACACCTTC.

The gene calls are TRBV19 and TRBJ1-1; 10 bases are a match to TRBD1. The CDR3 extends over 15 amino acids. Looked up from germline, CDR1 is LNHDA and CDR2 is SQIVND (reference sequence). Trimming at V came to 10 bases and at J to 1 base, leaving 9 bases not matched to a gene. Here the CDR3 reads CATHRDRGRNTEAFF. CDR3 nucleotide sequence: TGTGCCACCCACCGGGACAGGGGTCGGAACACTGAAGCTTTCTTT. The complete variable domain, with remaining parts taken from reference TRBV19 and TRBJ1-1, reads DGGITQSPKYLFRKEGQNVTLSCEQNLNHDAMYWYRQDPGQGLRLIYYSQIVNDFQKGDIAEGYSVSREKKESFPLTVTSAQKNPTAFYLCATHRDRGRNTEAFFGQGTRLTVV.

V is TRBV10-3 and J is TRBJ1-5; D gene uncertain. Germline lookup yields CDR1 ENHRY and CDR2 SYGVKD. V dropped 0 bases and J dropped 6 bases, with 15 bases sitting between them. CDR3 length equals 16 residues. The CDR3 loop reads CAISESAGGSGQPQHF. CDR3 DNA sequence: TGTGCCATCAGTGAGTCGGCAGGAGGCTCAGGTCAGCCCCAGCATTTT.

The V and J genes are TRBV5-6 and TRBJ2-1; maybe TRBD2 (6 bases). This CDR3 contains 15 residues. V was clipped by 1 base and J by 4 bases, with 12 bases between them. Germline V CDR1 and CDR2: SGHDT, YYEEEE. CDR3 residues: CASSLWDSGYNEQFF. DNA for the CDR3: TGTGCCAGCAGCTTGTGGGATAGCGGTTACAATGAGCAGTTCTTC.

The CDR3 DNA is TGTGCCAGCAGTTCCGGGACAGGGAACAATCAGCCCCAGCATTTT. Amino acid sequence: CASSSGTGNNQPQHF. The chain employs TRBV27 and TRBJ1-5, with 9 nucleotides matching TRBD1. V lost 4 bases to trimming and J lost 3 bases; unmatched junction nucleotides: 4. CDR1 is MNHEY and CDR2 is SMNVEV in the germline V gene (reference sequence). CDR3 length: 15 residues.